Presented here are 22 T cell receptor beta chains from one specimen sequenced in a study of cytomegalovirus exposure and HLA in healthy donors. Amplification used 60 Vbeta primers and 13 Jbeta primers. Measured with immunoSEQ multiplex PCR; TCRdb has only the in-frame clones, and not every one. The sample carries about 120,000 clones, about 10% recorded once. Material for sequencing was PBMCs. These receptors originate from a woman under 30 in good health and CMV-seropositive.

This clone was detected only a few times. The gene calls are TRBV4-1 and TRBJ1-3; D is unresolved. Per germline, CDR1 MGHRA and CDR2 YSYEKL. The CDR3 runs 15 residues. V lost 2 bases and J 0 bases, leaving 8 bases between the germline ends. CDR3 sequence reads: CASSQRSGSGNTIYF. The CDR3 DNA is TGCGCCAGCAGCCAAAGGTCGGGCTCTGGAAACACCATATATTTT.

This clone was detected only a few times. The genes are TRBV28 and TRBJ1-5, with TRBD1 matching 11 bases. The CDR3 is made up of 16 amino acids. Germline-derived CDR1 and CDR2 are MDHEN and SYDVKM. With 5 bases clipped from V and 6 bases from J, the junction kept 9 bases outside the gene matches. The CDR3 DNA follows: TGTGCCAGCAGTCCGGACAGGGGGCGCGGGGGTCAGCCCCAGCATTTT. Translation: CASSPDRGRGGQPQHF.

The V call is TRBV2, the J call TRBJ1-2, with D uncertain. Germline V CDR1 and CDR2: SNHLY, FYNNEI. This CDR3 has 13 residues. V lost 8 bases and J 10 bases, leaving 20 bases between the germline ends. The CDR3 loop is CASGQASPFVYTF. The CDR3 bases are TGTGCCAGCGGTCAGGCTTCTCCCTTTGTCTACACCTTC.

The genes are TRBV10-3 and TRBJ1-1, with TRBD1 matching over 7 bases. V shed 5 bases, J shed 4 bases, and the junction held 7 bases outside the gene matches. CDR1 and CDR2 (germline): ENHRY, SYGVKD. The CDR3 is 14 residues long. The CDR3 DNA is TGTGCCATCAGTCAGGACAGACAGGGCACTGAAGCTTTCTTT. This translates into CAISQDRQGTEAFF.

The chain joins TRBV28 to TRBJ2-5; the D gene is possibly TRBD1 (6 bases). Germline lookup yields CDR1 MDHEN and CDR2 SYDVKM. V was trimmed by 1 base and J by 4 bases, leaving 10 bases between them. This CDR3 is built from 14 residues. CDR3 sequence reads: CASSLYREGETQYF. As DNA, the CDR3 is TGTGCCAGCAGTTTATACAGGGAAGGAGAGACCCAGTACTTC.

This chain links TRBV29-1 with TRBJ2-1; 14 positions match TRBD2. Trimming cost V 1 base and J 0 bases; bases outside gene matches: 5. The CDR3 runs 18 residues. CDR1 and CDR2 from the germline V gene are SQVTM and ANQGSEA. The CDR3 loop reads CSVEGTSGRWTSYNEQFF. CDR3 sequence (DNA): TGCAGCGTTGAAGGGACTAGCGGGAGGTGGACCTCCTACAATGAGCAGTTCTTC.

This clone was counted a few times. The chain carries TRBV30 and TRBJ1-1; D possibly corresponds to TRBD1 (5 bases). V was cut by 8 bases and J by 7 bases, with 20 bases left in between. The CDR3 totals 13 residues. Germline CDR1 reads GTSNPN; CDR2 reads SVGIG (reference sequence). CDR3 sequence (DNA): TGTGCCCAGCAAGTAGGGGAGGGTTATGAAGCTTTCTTT. Its translation: CAQQVGEGYEAFF.

This chain uses TRBV11-2 with TRBJ1-4, with D perhaps TRBD1 (5 bases). This CDR3 contains 15 residues. In germline, CDR1 is SGHAT, CDR2 FQNNGV. The V end was cut by 4 bases, the J end by 3 bases, with 12 bases between. The CDR3 DNA reads as TGTGCCAGCAGCTCGAGACAGAGAGCTAATGAAAAACTGTTTTTT. Its translation is CASSSRQRANEKLFF.

This clone showed up just a few times. The V call is TRBV5-1, the J call TRBJ2-2; tentatively, D is TRBD1 (6 bases). The CDR3 contains 14 residues. Germline CDR1 and CDR2: SGHRS and YFSETQ. Trimming took off 6 bases at V and 2 bases at J, with 11 bases between the two ends. CDR3 DNA sequence: TGCGCCAGCAATGGACAGAAAAACACCGGGGAGCTGTTTTTT. This codes for CASNGQKNTGELFF.

This clone came up a few times. The chain joins TRBV6-5 to TRBJ1-2; TRBD1 aligns across 9 bases. The CDR3 is 14 residues long. The germline V gene has CDR1 MNHEY and CDR2 SVGAGI. Germline trimming cut 1 base from V and 5 bases from J; bases unmatched to any gene: 2. CDR3 DNA sequence: TGTGCCAGCAGTTACTTCGGGACAGGGTATGGCTACACCTTC. Translation: CASSYFGTGYGYTF.

The chain uses TRBV11-2 and TRBJ2-7, with D possibly being TRBD2 (5 bases). With 5 bases removed from V and 0 bases from J, the gap between germline ends came to 14 bases. This CDR3 is built from 15 residues. Germline V lookup: CDR1 SGHAT, CDR2 FQNNGV. The CDR3 DNA follows: TGTGCCAGCAGCCCCTCGGGGTCGAGCTCCTACGAGCAGTACTTC. Its translation: CASSPSGSSSYEQYF.

This clone was found a few times. The rearrangement joins TRBV5-1 to TRBJ2-3; 13 bases line up with TRBD2. The trim removed 4 bases at V and 3 bases at J, leaving 8 bases unmatched. Germline V gives CDR1 SGHRS, CDR2 YFSETQ. CDR3 length: 17 amino acids. This CDR3 reads CASSNGLAGVVTDTQYF. Here the CDR3 DNA reads TGCGCCAGCAGCAATGGACTAGCGGGAGTGGTGACAGATACGCAGTATTTT.

This clone was recorded a few times. V and J are TRBV27 and TRBJ2-5; tentatively, D is TRBD1 (5 bases). Trimming removed 6 bases from V and 9 bases from J, with 14 bases in between. The CDR3 spans 12 residues. From germline, CDR1 is MNHEY and CDR2 SMNVEV (reference sequence). The CDR3 here is CASRRQYGPQYF. The CDR3 region has the DNA TGTGCCAGCAGACGACAGTACGGACCCCAGTACTTC.

This clone occurred a few times. The V and J genes are TRBV28 and TRBJ2-7; a weak D match, TRBD2 (6 bases). Germline CDR1 and CDR2: MDHEN and SYDVKM. This CDR3 is 15 amino acids long. The germline V and J ends were trimmed by 6 bases and 3 bases, with 18 bases remaining between them. The CDR3 is CASSRPTHGSYEQYF. The CDR3 nucleotides read TGTGCCAGCAGCCGCCCTACCCACGGGAGCTACGAGCAGTACTTC.

This clone showed up just a few times. The V call is TRBV10-3, the J call TRBJ1-4; 7 bases fit TRBD1. This CDR3 spans 16 amino acids. The J segment lost 2 bases and the V segment lost 6 bases, leaving 9 bases of the junction unmatched. Germline V gene lookup returns CDR1 ENHRY and CDR2 SYGVKD. Here the CDR3 reads CAISRDRTATNEKLFF. The DNA of the CDR3 is TGTGCCATCAGCCGGGACAGAACAGCCACTAATGAAAAACTGTTTTTT.

V gene TRBV25-1 combines with J gene TRBJ1-4, with 7 bases fitting TRBD1. The ends lost 5 bases at V and 7 bases at J; junction bases unmatched: 13. CDR3 size: 16 residues. Germline lookup yields CDR1 MGHDK and CDR2 SYGVNS. This CDR3 reads CASSSTTRGWGEKLFF. Here the CDR3 DNA reads TGTGCCAGCAGTTCAACCACCAGGGGGTGGGGTGAAAAACTGTTTTTT.

This clone was picked up a small number of times. The chain recombines TRBV30 with TRBJ1-1, with 10 bases identical to TRBD1. Germline CDR1 is GTSNPN and CDR2 is SVGIG (reference sequence). The CDR3 totals 16 residues. CDR3 sequence (DNA): TGTGCGGTGGAGGGGGGACAGGGGCTTCTCGGCACTGAAGCTTTCTTT. It yields the protein CAVEGGQGLLGTEAFF.

This clone was observed a few times. This chain links TRBV18 with TRBJ1-2; D gene unclear. This CDR3 is 13 amino acids long. CDR1 and CDR2 from the germline V gene are KGHSH and LQKENI. Trimming cost V 2 bases and J 1 base, with 5 bases left between them. The CDR3 DNA sequence: TGTGCCAGCTCACCAGGGCTTAACTATGGCTACACCTTC. Amino acid sequence: CASSPGLNYGYTF.

This clone occurred a few times. The chain is built from TRBV5-8 and TRBJ2-5; TRBD1 might be the D (8 bases). This CDR3 has 15 residues. Germline V gene sequence: CDR1 SGHTS, CDR2 YDEGEE. Deletions cut 4 bases from V and 4 bases from J, with 17 bases between. The CDR3 is CASSPRTGRGETQYF. For the CDR3, the DNA is TGTGCCAGCAGCCCGCGGACAGGGAGGGGAGAGACCCAGTACTTC.

In its sample, this clone was seen once. The V gene is TRBV6-6, the J gene TRBJ2-7; possible D gene TRBD1, 5 bases. Germline CDR1 reads MNHNY; CDR2 reads SVGAGI (reference sequence). The V and J ends lost 5 bases and 6 bases respectively, with 20 bases between them. The CDR3 is 15 amino acids. CDR3 sequence reads: CASSRLPGNSIEQYF. The CDR3 nucleotides are TGTGCCAGCAGTCGTTTGCCAGGGAATTCGATCGAGCAGTACTTC.

This clone was counted a single time. The genes are TRBV28 and TRBJ1-4, with 7 bases fitting TRBD1. Germline values: CDR1 MDHEN, CDR2 SYDVKM. The CDR3 totals 18 residues. After removal of 4 bases from V and 0 bases from J, the junction contained 11 bases not matched to a gene. CDR3 sequence (DNA): TGTGCCAGCAGTTCGCCGGGACAGCCCTGGGCAACTAATGAAAAACTGTTTTTT. Translated, it gives CASSSPGQPWATNEKLFF.

V gene TRBV5-4 combines with J gene TRBJ2-7; a weak D match, TRBD1 (6 bases). Germline V gene data show CDR1 as SGHNT and CDR2 as YYREEE (reference sequence). The CDR3 spans 14 residues. Trimming left V 0 bases short and J 7 bases short, with 14 bases between. The CDR3 protein is CASSLDGSRGEQYF. The CDR3 DNA reads TGTGCCAGCAGCTTGGACGGATCGAGGGGGGAGCAGTACTTC.